The entry below describes one T cell receptor beta chain. Its cognate antigen has yet to be identified. No base qualities exist here, and no much larger clone lies one base off it. Each collaborating institution followed its own protocols to collect whole blood in K2EDTA tubes. Collaborator samples were shipped for TCRbeta analysis as frozen whole blood, isolated PBMCs, or DNA extracted from either sample type. V is pared back by 5 bases and J by 11 bases, with 9 bases lying between the germline termini. From the germline V gene, CDR1 is MNHEY and CDR2 is SVGAGI. Counted from cysteine to phenylalanine, this CDR3 has 10 amino acids. Only the CDR3 DNA is retained, 30 bases long and in frame from the first base. These data belong to a study of blood T cell repertoires in COVID-19 (TCRdb year 2020). About the study as a whole: Samples covering the acute and convalescent phases of COVID-19 were provided by collaborators in the United States, Italy and Spain. The prospective study material was composed of cDNA or gDNA derived from T cells, B-cell-depleted T cells, or PBMCs. Subjects who had been exposed to COVID-19, were actively infected with it, or had recovered from it provided the deeply sampled blood TCRbeta repertoires that made up the dataset. The repertoires were made available in a free public database intended to serve as a resource for research on the immune response to SARS-CoV-2. The samples were drawn from two sources: the first 160 participants of the ongoing ImmuneRACE study, and 1,000 to 1,500 subjects contributed by 6 global collaborators. Nearly every sample came with metadata listing a de-identified subject ID, COVID-19 status, age in years and sex. Where available, HLA class I and class II types were obtained from metadata supplied by the sample provider rather than from assay-based typing. Results and caveats for the whole study, not just this receptor: Clinical and demographic metadata were provided uncurated, with the amount varying by source and participant.

TCRbeta CDR3 regions were amplified from genomic DNA by means of the immunoSEQ Assay, a bias-controlled multiplex PCR. As for the original processing: The number of nucleated cells in each sample was estimated by amplification of reference gene primers within the assay. Sequence reads were collapsed and filtered to measure the absolute abundance of every unique TCRbeta CDR3 rearrangement. For each sample, productive Simpson clonality was calculated as the square root of Simpson's diversity index across productive rearrangements. Held by TCRdb, this immuneACCESS table contains in-frame sequences only and omits some clones. Under half of the omission traces to an unresolved V gene where checked; the cause of the rest is unknown. The DNA gave D and trimming, while V, J and clone size come from that table. This sample is represented by around 190,000 clones; around 85% of them were singletons. Of the sample, just under 8.5% is held by the ten largest clones.

Sequences were obtained from peripheral blood. This receptor was identified in a woman aged 60-75 years with acute or convalescent COVID-19. The rearrangement joined TRBV6-5 to TRBJ1-1, with no reliable assignment of the D segment. CDR3 protein: CASSTVRAFF. The sequenced DNA: TGTGCCAGCAGTACAGTTAGGGCTTTCTTT.